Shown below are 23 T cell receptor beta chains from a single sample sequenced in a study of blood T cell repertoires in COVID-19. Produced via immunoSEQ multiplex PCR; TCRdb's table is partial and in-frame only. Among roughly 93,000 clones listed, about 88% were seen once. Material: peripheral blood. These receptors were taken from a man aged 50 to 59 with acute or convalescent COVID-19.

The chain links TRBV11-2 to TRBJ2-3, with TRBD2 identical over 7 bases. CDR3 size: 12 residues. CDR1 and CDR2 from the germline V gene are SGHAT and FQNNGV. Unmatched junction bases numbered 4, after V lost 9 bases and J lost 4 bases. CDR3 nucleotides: TGTGCCAGTTCTCGGGGGGCAGATACGCAGTATTTT. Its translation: CASSRGADTQYF.

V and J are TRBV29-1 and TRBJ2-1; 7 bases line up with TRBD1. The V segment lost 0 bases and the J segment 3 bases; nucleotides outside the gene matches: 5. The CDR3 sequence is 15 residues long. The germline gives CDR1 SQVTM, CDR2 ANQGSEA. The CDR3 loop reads CSVEDRGQFYNEQFF. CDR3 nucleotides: TGCAGCGTTGAAGATCGGGGACAGTTCTACAATGAGCAGTTCTTC.

CDR3 loop: CASSLQRGWNQPQHF. The CDR3 coding sequence is TGTGCCAGCAGTTTACAGCGGGGGTGGAATCAGCCCCAGCATTTT. The chain combines TRBV27 with TRBJ1-5; D might be TRBD1 (5 bases). The CDR3 spans 15 residues. Trimming removed 2 bases at V and 4 bases at J, with 12 bases between. Germline V lookup: CDR1 MNHEY, CDR2 SMNVEV (reference sequence).

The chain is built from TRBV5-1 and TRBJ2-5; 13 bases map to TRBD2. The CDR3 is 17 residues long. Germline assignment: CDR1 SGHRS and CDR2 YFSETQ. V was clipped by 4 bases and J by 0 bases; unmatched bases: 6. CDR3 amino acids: CASSAGLAGRDQETQYF. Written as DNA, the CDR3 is TGCGCCAGCAGCGCGGGACTAGCGGGGAGGGACCAAGAGACCCAGTACTTC.

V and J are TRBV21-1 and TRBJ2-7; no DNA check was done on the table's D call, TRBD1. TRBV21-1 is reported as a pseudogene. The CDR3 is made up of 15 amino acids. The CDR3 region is CASSSYGQDGDEQYV. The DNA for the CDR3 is TGTGCCAGCAGCAGCTACGGACAGGATGGAGACGAGCAGTACGTC.

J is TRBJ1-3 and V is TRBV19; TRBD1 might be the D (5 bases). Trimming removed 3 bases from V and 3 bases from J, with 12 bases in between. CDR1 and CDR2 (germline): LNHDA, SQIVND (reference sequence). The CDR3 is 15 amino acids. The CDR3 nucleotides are TGTGCCAGTAGTATCGGGGGGATAGGTGGAAACACCATATATTTT. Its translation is CASSIGGIGGNTIYF.

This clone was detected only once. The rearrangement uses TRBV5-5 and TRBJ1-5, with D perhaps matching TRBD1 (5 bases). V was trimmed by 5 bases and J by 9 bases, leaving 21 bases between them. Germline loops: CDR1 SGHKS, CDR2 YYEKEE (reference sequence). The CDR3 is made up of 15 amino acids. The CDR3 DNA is TGTGCCAGCAGGTCAGTCCGACAGCCTCAATGGCCCCAGCATTTT. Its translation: CASRSVRQPQWPQHF.

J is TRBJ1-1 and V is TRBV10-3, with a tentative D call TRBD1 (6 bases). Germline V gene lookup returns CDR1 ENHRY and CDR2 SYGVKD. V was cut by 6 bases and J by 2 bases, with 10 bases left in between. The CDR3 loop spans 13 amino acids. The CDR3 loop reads CAISGQLNTEAFF. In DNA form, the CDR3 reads TGTGCCATCAGCGGACAGCTAAACACTGAAGCTTTCTTT.

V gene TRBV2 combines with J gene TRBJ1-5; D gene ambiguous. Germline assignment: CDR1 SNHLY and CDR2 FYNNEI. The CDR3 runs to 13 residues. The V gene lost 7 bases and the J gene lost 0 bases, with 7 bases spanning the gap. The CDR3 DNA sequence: TGTGCCAGCATACAGAATAGCAATCAGCCCCAGCATTTT. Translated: CASIQNSNQPQHF.

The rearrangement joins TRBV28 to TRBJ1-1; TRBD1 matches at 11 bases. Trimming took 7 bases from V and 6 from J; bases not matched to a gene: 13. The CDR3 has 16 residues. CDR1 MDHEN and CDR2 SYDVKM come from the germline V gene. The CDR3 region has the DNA TGTGCCAGCAACCTGGACAGGGGGCTGGTTTTCGCTGAAGCTTTCTTT. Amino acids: CASNLDRGLVFAEAFF.

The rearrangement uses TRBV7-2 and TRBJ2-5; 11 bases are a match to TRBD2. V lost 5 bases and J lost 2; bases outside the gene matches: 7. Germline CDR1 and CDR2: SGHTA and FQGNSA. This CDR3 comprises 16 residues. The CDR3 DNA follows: TGTGCCAGCAGCGTTAGCGGGGGGGCCGGGCAAGAGACCCAGTACTTC. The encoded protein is CASSVSGGAGQETQYF.

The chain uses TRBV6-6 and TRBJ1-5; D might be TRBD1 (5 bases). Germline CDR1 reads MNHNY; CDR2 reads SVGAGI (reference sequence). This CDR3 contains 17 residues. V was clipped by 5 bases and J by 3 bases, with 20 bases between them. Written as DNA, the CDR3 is TGTGCCAGCAGTCGTTATCCAACCGACAGCAACAATCAGCCCCAGCATTTT. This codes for CASSRYPTDSNNQPQHF.

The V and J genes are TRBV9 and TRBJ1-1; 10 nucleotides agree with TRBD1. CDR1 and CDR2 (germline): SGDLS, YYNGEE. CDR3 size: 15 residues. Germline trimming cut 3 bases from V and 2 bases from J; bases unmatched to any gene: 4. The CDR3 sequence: CASSADRGRNTEAFF. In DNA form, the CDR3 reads TGTGCCAGCAGCGCAGACAGGGGGCGTAACACTGAAGCTTTCTTT.

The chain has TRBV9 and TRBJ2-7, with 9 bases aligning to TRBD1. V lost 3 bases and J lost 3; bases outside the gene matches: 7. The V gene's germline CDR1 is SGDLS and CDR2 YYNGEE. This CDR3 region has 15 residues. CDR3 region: CASSASGQGHYEQYF. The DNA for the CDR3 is TGTGCCAGCAGCGCCTCGGGACAGGGCCACTACGAGCAGTACTTC.

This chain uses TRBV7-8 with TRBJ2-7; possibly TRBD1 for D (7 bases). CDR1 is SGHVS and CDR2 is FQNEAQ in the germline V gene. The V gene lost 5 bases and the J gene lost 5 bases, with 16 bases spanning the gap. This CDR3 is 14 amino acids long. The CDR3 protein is CASSLRQGGNEQYF. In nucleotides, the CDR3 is TGTGCCAGCAGCCTCCGACAGGGCGGGAACGAGCAGTACTTC.

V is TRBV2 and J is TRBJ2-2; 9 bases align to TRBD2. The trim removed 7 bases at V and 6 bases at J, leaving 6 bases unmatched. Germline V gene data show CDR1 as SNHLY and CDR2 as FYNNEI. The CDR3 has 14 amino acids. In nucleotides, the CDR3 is TGTGCCAGCAAAACAGCGGGGGGTGCCGGGGAGCTGTTTTTT. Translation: CASKTAGGAGELFF.

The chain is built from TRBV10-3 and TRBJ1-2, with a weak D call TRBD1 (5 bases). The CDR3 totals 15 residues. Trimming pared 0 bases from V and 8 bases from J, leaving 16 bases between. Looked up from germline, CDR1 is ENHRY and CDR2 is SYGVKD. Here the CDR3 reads CAISESGQGSLGYTF. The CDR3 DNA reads TGTGCCATCAGTGAGTCCGGGCAGGGAAGTCTCGGCTACACCTTC.

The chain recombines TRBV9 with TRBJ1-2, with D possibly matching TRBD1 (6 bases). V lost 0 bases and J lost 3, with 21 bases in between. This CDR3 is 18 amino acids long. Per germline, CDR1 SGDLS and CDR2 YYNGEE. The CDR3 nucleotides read TGTGCCAGCAGCGTAGGCCCGGGTGAAAGGGGACACGACTATGGCTACACCTTC. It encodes CASSVGPGERGHDYGYTF.

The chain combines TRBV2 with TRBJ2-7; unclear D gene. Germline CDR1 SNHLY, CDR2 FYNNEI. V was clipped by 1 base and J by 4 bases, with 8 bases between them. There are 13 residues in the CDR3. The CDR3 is CASSEDLLYEQYV. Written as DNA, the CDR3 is TGTGCCAGCAGTGAAGACCTGCTATACGAGCAGTACGTC.

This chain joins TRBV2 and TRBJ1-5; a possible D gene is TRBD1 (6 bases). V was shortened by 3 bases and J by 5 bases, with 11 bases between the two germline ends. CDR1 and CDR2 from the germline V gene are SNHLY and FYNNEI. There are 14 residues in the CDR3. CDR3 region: CASSEAGDYQPQHF. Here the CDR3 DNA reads TGTGCCAGCAGTGAGGCAGGGGATTATCAGCCCCAGCATTTT.

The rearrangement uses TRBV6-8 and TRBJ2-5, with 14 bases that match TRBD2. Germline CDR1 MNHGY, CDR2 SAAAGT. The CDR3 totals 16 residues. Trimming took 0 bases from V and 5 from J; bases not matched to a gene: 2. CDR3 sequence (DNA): TGTGCCAGCAGTTACTCGGGACTAGCGGGGGATGAGACCCAGTACTTC. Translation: CASSYSGLAGDETQYF.

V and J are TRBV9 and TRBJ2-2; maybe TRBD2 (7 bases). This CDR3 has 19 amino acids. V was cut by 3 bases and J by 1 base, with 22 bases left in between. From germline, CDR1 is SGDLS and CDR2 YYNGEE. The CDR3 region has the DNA TGTGCCAGCAGCGCAATCAGGGGCCGGGGACTACAGAACACCGGGGAGCTGTTTTTT. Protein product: CASSAIRGRGLQNTGELFF.

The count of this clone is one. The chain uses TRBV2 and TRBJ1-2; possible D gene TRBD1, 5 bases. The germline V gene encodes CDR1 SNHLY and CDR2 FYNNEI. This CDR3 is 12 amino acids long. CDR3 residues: CATQSQGDGYTF. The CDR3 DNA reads TGTGCTACCCAGAGCCAAGGGGATGGCTACACCTTC.